One and the same sample provided the 24 T cell receptor beta chains below, sequenced in a study of T cells after posttransplantation cyclophosphamide. Generated by immunoSEQ multiplex PCR, the TCRdb table keeps only in-frame clones and is missing some. In the table there are about 46,000 clones, 92% of which are singletons. Specimen: PBMCs. These receptors all come from a woman aged 45-65 years in good health and a related stem cell transplant donor.

The gene calls are TRBV11-2 and TRBJ2-2; D is perhaps TRBD1 (5 bases). The CDR3 covers 14 residues. Germline CDR1 reads SGHAT; CDR2 reads FQNNGV. Trimming took off 4 bases at V and 6 bases at J, with 12 bases between the two ends. The CDR3: CASSSSRVSGELFF. For the CDR3, the DNA is TGTGCCAGCAGCTCGAGCAGGGTTTCCGGGGAGCTGTTTTTT.

CDR3 loop: CASSQDRQGVLEQYF. The CDR3 bases are TGCGCCAGCAGCCAAGATAGGCAGGGGGTTCTCGAGCAGTACTTC. The chain couples TRBV4-1 to TRBJ2-7, with TRBD1 matching over 7 bases. The CDR3 length is 15 residues. Germline assignment: CDR1 MGHRA and CDR2 YSYEKL. V lost 0 bases to trimming and J lost 6 bases; unmatched junction nucleotides: 8.

CDR3 in amino acids: CASSSGTGNTEAFF. CDR3 DNA: TGCGCCAGCAGCTCTGGGACAGGGAACACTGAAGCTTTCTTT. The V gene is TRBV5-1, the J gene TRBJ1-1, with 8 positions matching TRBD1. This CDR3 has 14 amino acids. V lost 3 bases and J lost 1; bases outside the gene matches: 2. Germline-derived CDR1 and CDR2 are SGHRS and YFSETQ. The full variable domain, completed using reference TRBV5-1 and TRBJ1-1, is KAGVTQTPRYLIKTRGQQVTLSCSPISGHRSVSWYQQTPGQGLQFLFEYFSETQRNKGNFPGRFSGRQFSNSRSEMNVSTLELGDSALYLCASSSGTGNTEAFFGQGTRLTVV.

CDR3 sequence (DNA): TGTGCCAGCAGTCTCCTCCAGGGGGAGAACACTGAAGCTTTCTTT. It translates to CASSLLQGENTEAFF. This chain uses TRBV25-1 with TRBJ1-1, with 7 bases fitting TRBD1. This CDR3 has 15 amino acids. Germline V gene lookup returns CDR1 MGHDK and CDR2 SYGVNS. V shed 5 bases, J shed 1 base, and the junction held 7 bases outside the gene matches.

The rearrangement links TRBV27 to TRBJ2-7; TRBD1 agrees at 9 bases. CDR1 is MNHEY, CDR2 SMNVEV, per germline (reference sequence). After removal of 0 bases from V and 3 bases from J, the junction contained 3 bases not matched to a gene. This CDR3 contains 15 residues. As DNA, the CDR3 is TGTGCCAGCAGTTTATCGACAGGGGGAGGCTACGAGCAGTACTTC. It encodes CASSLSTGGGYEQYF.

This clone appeared once. This rearrangement joins TRBV25-1 to TRBJ1-6; TRBD1 might be the D (5 bases). Germline assignment: CDR1 MGHDK and CDR2 SYGVNS. CDR3 length: 16 amino acids. Trimming left V 6 bases short and J 4 bases short, with 16 bases between. CDR3 bases: TGTGCCAGCAGCCCGACGGGGGATTTTTATAATTCACCCCTCCACTTT. It codes for CASSPTGDFYNSPLHF. The variable domain in full, with the rest retrieved from reference TRBV25-1 and TRBJ1-6, is EADIYQTPRYLVIGTGKKITLECSQTMGHDKMYWYQQDPGMELHLIHYSYGVNSTEKGDLSSESTVSRIRTEHFPLTLESARPSHTSQYLCASSPTGDFYNSPLHFGNGTRLTVT.

CDR3 sequence: CASSLTDTQYF. CDR3 nucleotides: TGCGCCAGCAGCCTAACAGATACGCAGTATTTT. The chain links TRBV4-1 to TRBJ2-3, with no clear D. The CDR3 runs 11 residues. Germline V lookup: CDR1 MGHRA, CDR2 YSYEKL. V lost 4 bases, J lost 3 bases, and 2 bases lay in between.

The chain links TRBV11-1 to TRBJ2-3; 14 nucleotides line up with TRBD2. Germline V CDR1 and CDR2: SGHAT, FQDESV (reference sequence). CDR3 size: 17 residues. J lost 4 bases, V lost 5 bases, and 8 bases had no gene match. CDR3 in DNA: TGTGCCAGCAGCACCCTGACTAGCGGGGGGGTCTCAGATACGCAGTATTTT. Its translation: CASSTLTSGGVSDTQYF.

J is TRBJ1-5 and V is TRBV15, with a possible D match to TRBD1 (5 bases). Germline V gives CDR1 LNHNV, CDR2 YYDKDF (reference sequence). V lost 5 bases and J 6 bases, leaving 14 bases between the germline ends. This CDR3 spans 14 amino acids. The CDR3 region has the DNA TGTGCCACCAGCCGGGGGGGACCCACTCAGCCCCAGCATTTT. Residues: CATSRGGPTQPQHF.

The gene calls are TRBV5-1 and TRBJ1-2, with TRBD1 as a possible D gene (6 bases). This CDR3 has 14 residues. Per the germline V gene, CDR1 is SGHRS and CDR2 is YFSETQ. Deletions cut 4 bases from V and 6 bases from J, with 16 bases between. CDR3 residues: CASSPLGGRHGYTF. The CDR3 DNA sequence: TGCGCCAGCAGCCCCCTCGGGGGGCGGCATGGCTACACCTTC.

V is TRBV7-9 and J is TRBJ2-1, with 8 bases aligning to TRBD2. CDR3 length equals 15 residues. The germline V gene has CDR1 SEHNR and CDR2 FQNEAQ (reference sequence). The V gene end was trimmed by 3 bases and the J gene end by 2 bases; junction bases not matched to a gene: 3. DNA for the CDR3: TGTGCCAGCAGCTTTACTAGCGGAGCCTACAATGAGCAGTTCTTC. Translation gives CASSFTSGAYNEQFF. Combining the CDR3 with reference TRBV7-9 and TRBJ2-1 gives the whole variable domain DTGVSQNPRHKITKRGQNVTFRCDPISEHNRLYWYRQTLGQGPEFLTYFQNEAQLEKSRLLSDRFSAERPKGSFSTLEIQRTEQGDSAMYLCASSFTSGAYNEQFFGPGTRLTVL.

The V and J genes are TRBV6-6 and TRBJ2-5; 8 bases agree with TRBD2. This CDR3 region has 13 residues. The V gene end was trimmed by 4 bases and the J gene end by 8 bases; junction bases not matched to a gene: 6. The germline V gene has CDR1 MNHNY and CDR2 SVGAGI (reference sequence). The CDR3 DNA is TGTGCCAGCAGTTCCGGGGGGGCGCTTACCCAGTACTTC. Its translation is CASSSGGALTQYF.

The chain carries TRBV9 and TRBJ1-3; 8 bases agree with TRBD1. Germline V gene lookup returns CDR1 SGDLS and CDR2 YYNGEE. The V and J ends lost 0 bases and 4 bases, in that order; junction bases with no gene match: 3. The CDR3 runs 15 residues. The CDR3 nucleotides read TGTGCCAGCAGCGTAGGGACAGGGCACGGAAACACCATATATTTT. Translating gives CASSVGTGHGNTIYF.

The chain has TRBV29-1 and TRBJ1-1; 7 bases line up with TRBD1. After removal of 3 bases from V and 3 bases from J, the junction contained 4 bases not matched to a gene. Germline V lookup: CDR1 SQVTM, CDR2 ANQGSEA. This CDR3 is 13 amino acids long. The CDR3 sequence is CSVEEQGDTEAFF. The CDR3 region has the DNA TGCAGCGTTGAGGAGCAGGGGGACACTGAAGCTTTCTTT.

V gene TRBV29-1 combines with J gene TRBJ2-7; 7 nucleotides line up with TRBD2. V lost 7 bases and J lost 0; bases outside the gene matches: 3. CDR1 is SQVTM and CDR2 is ANQGSEA in the germline V gene. The CDR3 sequence is 12 residues long. The CDR3 is CSGGGNSYEQYF. The CDR3 nucleotides read TGCAGCGGGGGGGGAAACTCCTACGAGCAGTACTTC.

The CDR3 coding sequence is TGTGCCAGCAGTGACATGACGGGACAGGGGCCCCAGCATTTT. Translating it yields CASSDMTGQGPQHF. The rearrangement links TRBV25-1 to TRBJ1-5; 9 bases agree with TRBD1. The CDR3 totals 14 residues. V gave up 3 bases and J gave up 9 bases; unmatched junction bases: 6. The germline V gene has CDR1 MGHDK and CDR2 SYGVNS.

This clone showed up just once. This chain connects TRBV4-1 to TRBJ2-2; 11 bases map to TRBD2. Trimming at V came to 5 bases and at J to 3 bases, leaving 8 bases not matched to a gene. This CDR3 comprises 17 residues. Looked up from germline, CDR1 is MGHRA and CDR2 is YSYEKL. CDR3 nucleotides: TGCGCCAGCAGCTGGACTAGCGGGCATTCGGACACCGGGGAGCTGTTTTTT. Its protein product is CASSWTSGHSDTGELFF.

The chain recombines TRBV11-2 with TRBJ1-1, with a tentative D call TRBD1 (5 bases). The CDR3 has 15 amino acids. V lost 1 base to trimming and J lost 4 bases, with 13 bases between them. The germline V gene encodes CDR1 SGHAT and CDR2 FQNNGV. DNA of the CDR3: TGTGCCAGCAGCTTAGCCGGGGGGGGTGGCACTGAAGCTTTCTTT. Its translation is CASSLAGGGGTEAFF.

This chain links TRBV6-5 with TRBJ1-4; TRBD1 agrees at 8 bases. Germline V gives CDR1 MNHEY, CDR2 SVGAGI. The CDR3 is 16 amino acids. With 0 bases clipped from V and 11 bases from J, the junction kept 11 bases outside the gene matches. CDR3 in amino acids: CASSYSPTGALRKLFF. CDR3 nucleotide sequence: TGTGCCAGCAGTTACTCACCGACAGGGGCGCTGCGGAAACTGTTTTTT.

The J gene is TRBJ1-1, the V gene TRBV7-8; tentative D call: TRBD1 (5 bases). The CDR3 is made up of 12 amino acids. Trimming removed 5 bases at V and 7 bases at J, with 11 bases between. CDR1 and CDR2 (germline): SGHVS, FQNEAQ. CDR3 coding DNA: TGTGCCAGCAGCCGTGGGCAGGGTGAAGCTTTCTTT. Its translation is CASSRGQGEAFF.

The chain carries TRBV6-6 and TRBJ2-1, with D perhaps matching TRBD2 (6 bases). The CDR3 is 12 amino acids. Germline V CDR1 and CDR2: MNHNY, SVGAGI (reference sequence). V was pared by 6 bases and J by 6 bases, with 9 bases between. The CDR3 is CASRAGSNEQFF. CDR3 bases: TGTGCCAGCAGGGCCGGGAGCAATGAGCAGTTCTTC.

This rearrangement joins TRBV5-8 to TRBJ2-7; 8 positions agree with TRBD2. Germline-derived CDR1 and CDR2 are SGHTS and YDEGEE. This CDR3 spans 15 amino acids. J was trimmed by 3 bases and V by 0 bases; bases with no gene match: 5. DNA for the CDR3: TGTGCCAGCAGCTTGGTTAGCGGGAAGCACTACGAGCAGTACTTC. Translating gives CASSLVSGKHYEQYF.

The chain recombines TRBV1 with TRBJ1-5; the table gives TRBD1 as D, unverified against the DNA. TRBV1 is a pseudogene segment. The CDR3 has 16 residues. CDR3 amino acids: CTSSQVQNYSNQPQHF. The CDR3 DNA sequence: TGCACCAGCAGCCAAGTACAAAATTATAGCAATCAGCCCCAGCATTTT.

V gene TRBV6-5 combines with J gene TRBJ1-2; D uncertain. The germline gives CDR1 MNHEY, CDR2 SVGAGI. This CDR3 is 14 amino acids long. Trimming took 3 bases from V and 7 from J, leaving 15 bases between them. DNA of the CDR3: TGTGCCAGCAGTTATCCCAGTGAGGGATCTGGCTACACCTTC. Translation gives CASSYPSEGSGYTF.